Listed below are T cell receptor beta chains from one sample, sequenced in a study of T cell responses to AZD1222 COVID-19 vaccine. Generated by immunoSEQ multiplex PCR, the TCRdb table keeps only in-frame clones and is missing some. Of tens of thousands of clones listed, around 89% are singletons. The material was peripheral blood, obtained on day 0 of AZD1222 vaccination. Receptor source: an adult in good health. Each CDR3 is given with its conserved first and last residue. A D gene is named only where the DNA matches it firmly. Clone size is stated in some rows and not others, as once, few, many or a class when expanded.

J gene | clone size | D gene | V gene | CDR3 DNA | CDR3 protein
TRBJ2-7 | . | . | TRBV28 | TGTGCCAGCAGTTTAGGGGACGAGCAGTACTTC | CASSLGDEQYF
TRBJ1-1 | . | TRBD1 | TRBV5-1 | TGCGCCAGCAGCTTGGCCGGGACAGGGGTGAACACTGAAGCTTTCTTT | CASSLAGTGVNTEAFF
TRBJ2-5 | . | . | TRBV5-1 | TGCGCCAGCAGCTTGGTTGCCCCAGGGGAGACCCAGTACTTC | CASSLVAPGETQYF
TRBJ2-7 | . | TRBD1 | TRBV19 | TGTGCCAGTAGTCCCCACGGACAGGGAAGCTACGAGCAGTACTTC | CASSPHGQGSYEQYF
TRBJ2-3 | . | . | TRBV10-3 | TGTGCCTCTACAACAGGGCCAGATACGCAGTATTTT | CASTTGPDTQYF
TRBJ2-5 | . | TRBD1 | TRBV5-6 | TGTGCCAGCAGCTTGGAAGGGCAGGGGGCCACCCAAGAGACCCAGTACTTC | CASSLEGQGATQETQYF
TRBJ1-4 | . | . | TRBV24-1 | TGTGCCACCAGTGTCCCCACAACTAATGAAAAACTGTTTTTT | CATSVPTTNEKLFF
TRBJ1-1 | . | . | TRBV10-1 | TGCGCCAGCAAAATGGACAGAAACACTGAAGCTTTCTTT | CASKMDRNTEAFF
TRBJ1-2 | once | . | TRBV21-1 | TGTGCCAGCAGCAAACCTTCGGGGAGGGACAGGGGACCCTTGGGCTATGGCTACACCTTC | CASSKPSGRDRGPLGYGYTF
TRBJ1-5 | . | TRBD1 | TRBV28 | TGTGCCAGCAGTTCCGGGACAGGGGGCCATCAGCCCCAGCATTTT | CASSSGTGGHQPQHF
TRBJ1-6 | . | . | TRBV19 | TGTGCCAGTAGTATAGAGGGGATTGACAATTCACCCCTCCACTTT | CASSIEGIDNSPLHF
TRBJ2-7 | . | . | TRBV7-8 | TGTGCCAGCAGCTTAAGCCCGGGAACCTACGAGCAGTACTTC | CASSLSPGTYEQYF
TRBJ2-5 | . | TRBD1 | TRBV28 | TGTGCCAGCAAGACAGGGGGGTTCGAGACCCAGTACTTC | CASKTGGFETQYF
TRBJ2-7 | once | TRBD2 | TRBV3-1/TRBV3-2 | TGTGCCAGCACCAAAGCGTTACTAGCGGGATCGGAAGAGCAGTACTTC | CASTKALLAGSEEQYF
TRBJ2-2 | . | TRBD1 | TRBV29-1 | TGCAGCGTTGAAGGGACAGGGGCTAACACCGGGGAGCTGTTTTTT | CSVEGTGANTGELFF